Shown below are 18 T cell receptor beta chains from a single sample sequenced in a study of regulatory T cells in long-lasting Graves disease. Time point given: persistent/refractory GD, antithyroid drugs over 5 years with positive TRAb. PBMCs provided the RNA from which the TCR library was made. Relying on iRepertoire HTBI primers and Arm-PCR of CDR3 regions, the team built TCR beta libraries. MiXCR was run by TCRdb on the multiplex PCR reads, yielding one entry per CDR3 protein. Here the sample spans fewer than 600,000 distinct CDR3 sequences, around a fifth being singletons. Material: peripheral blood mononuclear cells (PBMCs), obtained when the disease was refractory, from a patient treated with antithyroid drugs. The source is a female donor with Graves disease.

The V and J genes are TRBV14 and TRBJ1-2, with D hard to call. This CDR3 region has 14 residues. CDR1 is SGHDN and CDR2 is FVKESK in the germline V gene. The V end lost 2 bases, the J end lost 0 bases, and 7 bases lay between the germline ends. For the CDR3, the DNA is TGTGCCAGCAGCCAACGGGGAGCTAACTATGGCTACACCTTC. Protein product: CASSQRGANYGYTF.

The gene calls are TRBV14 and TRBJ2-7, with D hard to call. The germline V gene has CDR1 SGHDN and CDR2 FVKESK. The CDR3 is 14 residues long. V was pared by 1 base and J by 3 bases, with 10 bases between. CDR3 amino acids: CASSQGYWVYEQYF. The CDR3 DNA reads TGTGCCAGCAGCCAAGGGTACTGGGTCTACGAGCAGTACTTC.

This sequence joins TRBV20-1 and TRBJ1-5; 9 nucleotides line up with TRBD1. The CDR3 is 16 residues long. The V and J ends lost 8 bases and 0 bases, in that order; junction bases with no gene match: 11. Per the germline V gene, CDR1 is DFQATT and CDR2 is SNEGSKA (reference sequence). The chain's CDR3 is CSTSGTGTYSNQPQHF. In DNA, the CDR3 is TGCAGTACATCCGGGACAGGGACATATAGCAATCAGCCCCAGCATTTT.

This rearrangement joins TRBV20-1 to TRBJ2-3; the D gene is possibly TRBD2 (6 bases). The CDR3 has 16 residues. Germline lookup yields CDR1 DFQATT and CDR2 SNEGSKA (reference sequence). The V end lost 1 base, the J end lost 0 bases, and 14 bases lay between the germline ends. In nucleotides, the CDR3 is TGCAGTGCTAGAGTAAAAACTAGCCTGAGCACAGATACGCAGTATTTT. Translating gives CSARVKTSLSTDTQYF.

This clonotype was picked up many times. This rearrangement joins TRBV29-1 to TRBJ1-1; a weak D match, TRBD1 (5 bases). Germline CDR1 reads SQVTM; CDR2 reads ANQGSEA. Trimming removed 6 bases at V and 3 bases at J, with 17 bases between. The length of the CDR3 is 14 residues. CDR3 sequence (DNA): TGCAGCGTGATCATCAGGGTAGACGACACTGAAGCTTTCTTT. Its protein product is CSVIIRVDDTEAFF. Looking up the rest from reference TRBV29-1 and TRBJ1-1 gives the full variable domain: SAVISQKPSRDICQRGTSLTIQCQVDSQVTMMFWYRQQPGQSLTLIATANQGSEATYESGFVIDKFPISRPNLTFSTLTVSNMSPEDSSIYLCSVIIRVDDTEAFFGQGTRLTVV.

This chain links TRBV30 with TRBJ2-1; possibly TRBD2 for D (6 bases). Germline lookup yields CDR1 GTSNPN and CDR2 SVGIG (reference sequence). The CDR3 contains 16 residues. V lost 0 bases to trimming and J lost 3 bases, with 15 bases between them. The CDR3 DNA follows: TGTGCCTGGAGTGTAAGGCTAGCGTCGAACTACAATGAGCAGTTCTTC. This sequence encodes CAWSVRLASNYNEQFF.

The chain links TRBV12-3 or TRBV12-4 to TRBJ2-7, with 11 bases matching TRBD2. This CDR3 is built from 18 residues. The ends lost 4 bases at V and 4 bases at J; junction bases unmatched: 15. The DNA of the CDR3 is TGTGCCAGCAGTTACTCGAGCGCTAGCGGGAGGTTCCGGTACGAGCAGTACTTC. Translating gives CASSYSSASGRFRYEQYF.

The chain uses TRBV7-2 and TRBJ2-7; 9 nucleotides align to TRBD1. Germline CDR1 reads SGHTA; CDR2 reads FQGNSA. CDR3 length: 14 residues. Trimming cost V 4 bases and J 4 bases; bases outside gene matches: 5. The CDR3 here is CASSSQTGGYEQYF. The CDR3 DNA is TGTGCCAGCAGCTCACAGACAGGGGGGTACGAGCAGTACTTC.

This clonotype was recorded at least ten times. CDR3 residues: CASSLRGSGNTEAFF. DNA for the CDR3: TGTGCCAGCAGCTTGAGGGGAAGCGGGAACACTGAAGCTTTCTTT. The chain couples TRBV5-5 to TRBJ1-1; TRBD1 might be the D (5 bases). From germline, CDR1 is SGHKS and CDR2 YYEKEE (reference sequence). Trimming pared 1 base from V and 1 base from J, leaving 11 bases between. The CDR3 spans 15 residues.

The genes are TRBV6-2 or TRBV6-3 and TRBJ1-5; D may be TRBD1 (6 bases). The CDR3 runs to 15 residues. V lost 5 bases and J 1 base, leaving 12 bases between the germline ends. Per germline, CDR1 MNHEY and CDR2 SVGEGT. The CDR3 coding sequence is TGTGCCAGCAGTGATACAGGGAGAAGCAATCAGCCCCAGCATTTT. As protein: CASSDTGRSNQPQHF.

This clonotype showed up many times. V and J are TRBV2 and TRBJ1-5; TRBD1 matches 8 bases. Germline CDR1 is SNHLY and CDR2 is FYNNEI. The CDR3 extends over 17 amino acids. J gave up 0 bases and V 5 bases, and 9 bases lay outside the gene matches. CDR3 DNA sequence: TGTGCCAGCAGTTGGACAGGGACTCCGTATAGCAATCAGCCCCAGCATTTT. Translation: CASSWTGTPYSNQPQHF.

The table lists this clonotype with many counts. The chain employs TRBV15 and TRBJ1-2; D unresolved. Germline CDR1 LNHNV, CDR2 YYDKDF (reference sequence). The germline V and J ends were trimmed by 4 bases and 8 bases, with 14 bases remaining between them. The CDR3 spans 13 residues. The CDR3 loop reads CATSNTHRLGYTF. As DNA, the CDR3 is TGTGCCACCAGCAACACCCACCGTCTAGGCTACACCTTC.

The chain employs TRBV11-3 and TRBJ2-1; 8 bases fit TRBD2. Germline V gene sequence: CDR1 SGHNT, CDR2 YENEEA. Germline trimming cut 1 base from V and 7 bases from J; bases unmatched to any gene: 3. The CDR3 is 14 amino acids. The CDR3 here is CASSLVTSGNEQFF. DNA for the CDR3: TGTGCCAGCAGCTTAGTTACTAGCGGTAATGAGCAGTTCTTC.

This rearrangement joins TRBV11-1 to TRBJ2-4, with 9 positions matching TRBD2. This CDR3 is built from 19 residues. CDR1 SGHAT and CDR2 FQDESV come from the germline V gene (reference sequence). Losses at the gene ends were 4 bases for V and 0 bases for J; bases not matched to a gene: 13. In nucleotides, the CDR3 is TGTGCCAGCAGCTCATCCGGGACTAGCAGCCGATTAGCCAAAAACATTCAGTACTTC. Amino acid sequence: CASSSSGTSSRLAKNIQYF.

As to this clonotype: At one of its ends the junction is not consistent with the germline gene, which may arise from a read error. This rearrangement joins TRBV10-3 to TRBJ2-2; 7 positions match TRBD1. CDR1 is ENHRY and CDR2 is SYGVKD in the germline V gene. This CDR3 region has 13 residues. In DNA, the CDR3 is TGTGCCGCCTTATTACAGGGGACCGGGGAGCTGTCTTTT. Its protein is CAALLQGTGELSF.

This clonotype was seen a handful of times. Here the CDR3 reads CASSPQGLAGVEQYF. DNA for the CDR3: TGTGCCAGCAGCCCCCAGGGTCTAGCGGGGGTCGAGCAGTACTTC. The J gene is TRBJ2-7, the V gene TRBV9, with 10 nucleotides matching TRBD2. This CDR3 is built from 15 residues. J gave up 6 bases and V 4 bases, and 10 bases lay outside the gene matches. Germline V CDR1 and CDR2: SGDLS, YYNGEE.

This clonotype was picked up a small number of times. This rearrangement joins TRBV14 to TRBJ2-1; 12 bases map to TRBD2. The CDR3 has 17 amino acids. Germline CDR1 SGHDN, CDR2 FVKESK. The V segment lost 4 bases and the J segment 6 bases; nucleotides outside the gene matches: 10. The DNA for the CDR3 is TGTGCCAGCAGCCGAAGACTAGCGGGAGATCTCCCCAATGAGCAGTTCTTC. Protein: CASSRRLAGDLPNEQFF.

The V gene is TRBV7-2, the J gene TRBJ1-5, with D possibly being TRBD1 (6 bases). V dropped 4 bases and J dropped 3 bases, with 13 bases sitting between them. The CDR3 length is 15 residues. Germline values: CDR1 SGHTA, CDR2 FQGNSA. The CDR3 DNA reads as TGTGCCAGCAGCTGGGCGGGGGCGAACAATCAGCCCCAGCATTTT. Its translation is CASSWAGANNQPQHF. Based on the CDR3 plus reference TRBV7-2 and TRBJ1-5, the full variable domain is GAGVSQSPSNKVTEKGKDVELRCDPISGHTALYWYRQSLGQGLEFLIYFQGNSAPDKSGLPSDRFSAERTGGSVSTLTIQRTQQEDSAVYLCASSWAGANNQPQHFGDGTRLSIL.